These T cell receptor beta chains were read from a single sample in a study of T cell changes during pregnancy in multiple sclerosis. Produced via immunoSEQ multiplex PCR; TCRdb's table is partial and in-frame only. The profile shows some 85,000 clones, around 94% of them singletons. The source was peripheral blood, collected in the third trimester of pregnancy. These receptors came from a female donor with multiple sclerosis, enrolled in a pregnancy study. Both conserved end residues are part of each CDR3. A D gene is named only where the DNA matches it firmly. The size field is filled for only some rows; it gives once, few, many or a size class.

>TRBV7-2|TRBJ2-5|TRBD1|NA
CASSWDRGFKETQYF
TGTGCCAGCAGCTGGGACAGGGGATTTAAAGAGACCCAGTACTTC
>TRBV28|TRBJ1-3|TRBD1|NA
CASSFGEQGAGNTIYF
TGTGCCAGCAGTTTTGGGGAGCAGGGGGCTGGAAACACCATATATTTT
>TRBV5-1|TRBJ2-7|TRBD1|NA
CASSGATGSYEQYF
TGCGCCAGCAGCGGAGCGACAGGGTCCTACGAGCAGTACTTC
>TRBV5-1|TRBJ2-7|TRBD2|NA
CASSPGTSGSYHEQYF
TGCGCCAGCAGCCCCGGGACTAGCGGGAGTTACCACGAGCAGTACTTC
>TRBV6-5|TRBJ2-7|NA|NA
CASSQGHEQYF
TGTGCCAGCAGCCAGGGCCACGAGCAGTACTTC
>TRBV9|TRBJ2-7|TRBD1|NA
CASSVVPGTGDEQYF
TGTGCCAGCAGCGTAGTCCCCGGGACAGGGGATGAGCAGTACTTC
>TRBV6-1|TRBJ2-7|TRBD1|few
CASQWDSPYEQYF
TGTGCCAGCCAGTGGGACAGCCCTTACGAGCAGTACTTC
>TRBV7-9|TRBJ1-2|TRBD1|NA
CASSVRGPSGYTF
TGTGCCAGCAGCGTAAGGGGGCCGTCGGGCTACACCTTC
>TRBV6-5|TRBJ1-2|TRBD1|NA
CASSYLGQGAHGYTF
TGTGCCAGCAGTTACTTGGGACAGGGGGCTCATGGCTACACCTTC
>TRBV30|TRBJ2-2|NA|once
CAWSLLNTGELFF
TGTGCCTGGAGTCTCCTGAACACCGGGGAGCTGTTTTTT
>TRBV27|TRBJ1-2|TRBD1|NA
CASSLTGAAGGYTF
TGTGCCAGCAGTTTAACAGGGGCGGCGGGTGGCTACACCTTC
>TRBV7-9|TRBJ1-4|NA|once
CASSLADPWAAVDEKLFF
TGTGCCAGCAGCTTAGCCGACCCGTGGGCAGCGGTAGATGAAAAACTGTTTTTT
>TRBV28|TRBJ2-3|TRBD2|NA
CASSSGLATSTDTQYF
TGTGCCAGCAGTTCAGGACTAGCGACAAGCACAGATACGCAGTATTTT
>TRBV7-6|TRBJ2-1|TRBD2|NA
CASSLGVAGGPINEQFF
TGTGCCAGCAGCTTAGGTGTAGCGGGAGGGCCCATAAATGAGCAGTTCTTC
>TRBV7-2|TRBJ2-3|TRBD2|NA
CASSLALSSGIPTDTQYF
TGTGCCAGCAGCTTAGCATTGAGTAGCGGGATCCCCACAGATACGCAGTATTTT
>TRBV7-8|TRBJ2-3|NA|once
CASARFSTDTQYF
TGTGCCAGCGCACGGTTCAGCACAGATACGCAGTATTTT
>TRBV27|TRBJ2-1|TRBD2|NA
CASSSAGLAVYNEQFF
TGTGCCAGCAGTTCCGCTGGACTAGCGGTGTACAATGAGCAGTTCTTC
>TRBV6-1|TRBJ2-7|TRBD1|NA
CASRTGTGASYEQYF
TGTGCCAGCAGGACCGGGACAGGGGCGTCCTACGAGCAGTACTTC
>TRBV18|TRBJ2-7|NA|NA
CASSLISNYEQYF
TGTGCCAGCTCACTGATTTCTAACTACGAGCAGTACTTC
>TRBV27|TRBJ2-1|TRBD1|NA
CASSYQGASNEQFF
TGTGCCAGCAGTTATCAGGGGGCTTCTAATGAGCAGTTCTTC
>TRBV6-4|TRBJ2-1|NA|NA
CASSELADSYNEQFF
TGTGCCAGCAGTGAATTGGCGGACTCCTACAATGAGCAGTTCTTC
>TRBV7-9|TRBJ1-3|TRBD1|NA
CASSGRTGASGNTIYF
TGTGCCAGCAGCGGAAGGACAGGCGCTTCTGGAAACACCATATATTTT
>TRBV27|TRBJ1-2|TRBD1|NA
CASSLIMGQGDGYTF
TGTGCCAGCAGTTTAATCATGGGACAGGGAGACGGCTACACCTTC
>TRBV12-5|TRBJ2-2|TRBD2|NA
CASSSGLATGELFF
TGTGCTAGTTCCTCGGGACTAGCCACCGGGGAGCTGTTTTTT
>TRBV19|TRBJ2-3|TRBD2|few
CASKLAGGSADTQYF
TGTGCCAGTAAACTAGCGGGAGGTTCCGCAGATACGCAGTATTTT
>TRBV7-3|TRBJ2-2|TRBD1|NA
CASSADRVNTGELFF
TGTGCCAGCAGCGCCGACAGGGTAAACACCGGGGAGCTGTTTTTT
>TRBV9|TRBJ2-3|TRBD2|NA
CASSEWTSGSPDTQYF
TGTGCCAGCAGCGAGTGGACTAGCGGGTCCCCCGATACGCAGTATTTT
>TRBV27|TRBJ2-2|TRBD2|NA
CASSLMAGATPTGELFF
TGTGCCAGCAGTTTGATGGCGGGAGCCACCCCCACCGGGGAGCTGTTTTTT
>TRBV6-6|TRBJ1-3|NA|NA
CASKALTGNTIYF
TGTGCCAGCAAGGCACTAACGGGAAACACCATATATTTT
>TRBV19|TRBJ1-1|TRBD1|NA
CASSRLRGQGTTEAFF
TGTGCCAGTAGTAGACTTCGGGGACAGGGGACCACTGAAGCTTTCTTT
>TRBV4-2|TRBJ2-1|TRBD2|NA
CASSQETSGRAYEQFF
TGTGCCAGCAGCCAAGAGACTAGCGGGAGGGCCTATGAGCAGTTCTTC
>TRBV4-2|TRBJ2-7|TRBD2|NA
CASSLSGTAYEQYF
TGTGCCAGCAGCCTTAGCGGGACCGCCTACGAGCAGTACTTC
>TRBV19|TRBJ2-7|TRBD1|NA
CASSMRSTGGGYEQYF
TGTGCCAGTAGTATGCGCTCGACAGGGGGGGGATACGAGCAGTACTTC
>TRBV6-1|TRBJ1-4|NA|once
CASSGQPNEKLFF
TGTGCCAGCAGCGGACAGCCGAATGAAAAACTGTTTTTT
>TRBV5-4|TRBJ1-2|NA|NA
CASSSRQARSNYGYTF
TGTGCCAGCAGCTCGCGACAGGCTAGATCAAACTATGGCTACACCTTC
>TRBV4-1|TRBJ2-1|TRBD2|NA
CASSQEGTSGPGGEQFF
TGCGCCAGCAGCCAAGAGGGGACTAGCGGGCCCGGGGGTGAGCAGTTCTTC
>TRBV5-1|TRBJ2-2|TRBD1|once
CASSLSPGQGRGELFF
TGCGCCAGCAGCTTGTCTCCGGGACAGGGGAGAGGGGAGCTGTTTTTT
>TRBV7-6|TRBJ2-1|TRBD2|NA
CASSPQISGTSGYNEQFF
TGTGCCAGCAGCCCCCAGATATCCGGGACTAGCGGTTACAATGAGCAGTTCTTC
>TRBV5-1|TRBJ1-1|NA|NA
CASSFGKNTEAFF
TGCGCCAGCAGCTTCGGGAAAAACACTGAAGCTTTCTTT
>TRBV14|TRBJ2-2|TRBD2|NA
CASSHGLADFTGELFF
TGTGCCAGCAGCCATGGACTAGCGGACTTCACCGGGGAGCTGTTTTTT
>TRBV7-9|TRBJ2-1|TRBD2|NA
CASSLGTSGIRRHNEQFF
TGTGCCAGCAGCTTAGGGACTAGCGGGATAAGAAGGCACAATGAGCAGTTCTTC
>TRBV7-9|TRBJ2-3|NA|NA
CASSLAGTRSTDTQYF
TGTGCCAGCAGCTTAGCGGGGACTCGGAGCACAGATACGCAGTATTTT
>TRBV6-1|TRBJ2-7|NA|NA
CASSEVRGIPYEQYF
TGTGCCAGCAGTGAGGTCAGGGGTATCCCCTACGAGCAGTACTTC
>TRBV9|TRBJ2-6|NA|once
CASSADLRGGAGANVLTF
TGTGCCAGCAGCGCCGATCTGAGGGGGGGGGCTGGGGCCAACGTCCTGACTTTC
>TRBV27|TRBJ2-5|TRBD2|once
CASSKGPGLAGQETQYF
TGTGCCAGCAGTAAAGGACCGGGACTAGCGGGTCAAGAGACCCAGTACTTC
>TRBV27|TRBJ2-1|NA|NA
CASSPLTGYNEQFF
TGTGCCAGCAGTCCGTTAACAGGGTACAATGAGCAGTTCTTC
>TRBV5-4|TRBJ2-5|TRBD2|once
CASSAPGTSVKETQYF
TGTGCCAGCAGCGCACCCGGGACTAGCGTAAAGGAGACCCAGTACTTC
>TRBV6-6|TRBJ2-7|TRBD1|NA
CASSSPLTGVTYEQYF
TGTGCCAGCAGTTCCCCTTTGACAGGGGTGACCTACGAGCAGTACTTC
>TRBV19|TRBJ2-1|TRBD2|once
CASSRGGDLFYNEQFF
TGTGCCAGTAGTAGGGGGGGGGACTTATTCTACAATGAGCAGTTCTTC
>TRBV19|TRBJ2-3|TRBD2|NA
CASSPSGSTDTQYF
TGTGCCAGTAGTCCTAGCGGGAGTACAGATACGCAGTATTTT
>TRBV11-2|TRBJ2-5|TRBD2|NA
CASSSGLAGGYERGTQYF
TGTGCCAGCAGCTCCGGACTAGCGGGAGGATACGAGCGAGGGACCCAGTACTTC
>TRBV5-4|TRBJ1-2|NA|NA
CASSTDGQPGYGYTF
TGTGCCAGCAGCACCGATGGACAGCCTGGCTATGGCTACACCTTC
>TRBV7-2|TRBJ1-2|TRBD1|NA
CASSLSPGQAYGYTF
TGTGCCAGCAGCCTAAGTCCGGGACAGGCCTATGGCTACACCTTC